These T cell receptor beta chains were read from a single sample in a study of T cells in Graves' hyperthyroidism and ophthalmopathy. TCRdb reprocessed the multiplex PCR reads via MiXCR and lists one record per CDR3 protein. Of 600,000 to 800,000 distinct CDR3 sequences detected, 35% appear once; the ten largest clones hold around 31%. The sequenced material came from blood. The receptors here all came from a woman between 40 and 50 years old with Graves' hyperthyroidism. The CDR3 runs from the conserved cysteine through the conserved F or W. The order of the fields is J gene, clone size, CDR3 length, D gene, V gene, CDR3 protein, CDR3 DNA. A D gene is named only where the DNA matches it firmly. Clone size is stated in some rows and not others, as once, few, many or a class when expanded.

J gene: TRBJ1-3; clone size: many; CDR3 length: 15; D gene: -; V gene: TRBV7-6; CDR3 protein: CASSLPAGDGNTIYF; CDR3 DNA: TGTGCCAGCAGCCTACCCGCAGGGGACGGAAACACCATATATTTT
J gene: TRBJ1-2; clone size: few; CDR3 length: 15; D gene: TRBD1; V gene: TRBV9; CDR3 protein: CASSFSGQGLYGYTF; CDR3 DNA: TGTGCCAGCAGTTTCTCGGGACAGGGTCTTTATGGCTACACCTTC
J gene: TRBJ1-5; clone size: -; CDR3 length: 16; D gene: TRBD1; V gene: TRBV10-3; CDR3 protein: CASSPGQGKGRQPQHF; CDR3 DNA: TGTGCCAGCAGTCCGGGACAGGGGAAAGGACGGCAGCCCCAGCATTTT
J gene: TRBJ1-1; clone size: many; CDR3 length: 13; D gene: TRBD1; V gene: TRBV19; CDR3 protein: CASTRQGWTEAFF; CDR3 DNA: TGTGCCAGTACTCGACAGGGTTGGACTGAAGCTTTCTTT
J gene: TRBJ2-5; clone size: -; CDR3 length: 15; D gene: TRBD2; V gene: TRBV7-8; CDR3 protein: CASSQAGLALETQYF; CDR3 DNA: TGTGCCAGCAGCCAAGCGGGACTAGCTCTTGAGACCCAGTACTTC
J gene: TRBJ2-5; clone size: few; CDR3 length: 15; D gene: -; V gene: TRBV7-9; CDR3 protein: CASSDQDRQQETQYF; CDR3 DNA: TGTGCCAGCAGCGACCAGGACAGACAACAAGAGACCCAGTACTTC
J gene: TRBJ1-5; clone size: -; CDR3 length: 14; D gene: -; V gene: TRBV2; CDR3 protein: CASRSYSLGQPQHF; CDR3 DNA: TGTGCCAGCAGGAGTTACAGCCTGGGGCAGCCCCAGCATTTT
J gene: TRBJ1-2; clone size: many; CDR3 length: 11; D gene: -; V gene: TRBV29-1; CDR3 protein: CSVRGEDGYTF; CDR3 DNA: TGCAGCGTTCGCGGGGAGGATGGCTACACCTTC
J gene: TRBJ1-5; clone size: -; CDR3 length: 14; D gene: TRBD1; V gene: TRBV6-6; CDR3 protein: CASSQGTEAGPQHF; CDR3 DNA: TGTGCCAGCAGTCAAGGGACAGAGGCGGGGCCCCAGCATTTT
J gene: TRBJ1-5; clone size: many; CDR3 length: 13; D gene: -; V gene: TRBV14; CDR3 protein: CASLRTGTQPQHF; CDR3 DNA: TGTGCCAGCCTTAGAACAGGAACTCAGCCCCAGCATTTT
J gene: TRBJ1-5; clone size: many; CDR3 length: 14; D gene: -; V gene: TRBV15; CDR3 protein: CATSSGKGNQPQHF; CDR3 DNA: TGTGCCACCAGCAGTGGGAAGGGCAATCAGCCCCAGCATTTT
J gene: TRBJ2-2; clone size: -; CDR3 length: 17; D gene: -; V gene: TRBV9; CDR3 protein: CASSGTLDSYYTGELFF; CDR3 DNA: TGTGCCAGCAGCGGAACTCTAGACTCCTATTACACCGGGGAGCTGTTTTTT
J gene: TRBJ1-1; clone size: few; CDR3 length: 14; D gene: -; V gene: TRBV11-2; CDR3 protein: CASSRLGEATEAFF; CDR3 DNA: TGTGCCAGCAGCCGCCTCGGGGAGGCCACTGAAGCTTTCTTT
J gene: TRBJ1-2; clone size: -; CDR3 length: 16; D gene: TRBD1; V gene: TRBV9; CDR3 protein: CASSVDPGQGNYGYTF; CDR3 DNA: TGTGCCAGCAGCGTAGATCCGGGACAGGGTAACTATGGCTACACCTTC
J gene: TRBJ1-5; clone size: many; CDR3 length: 13; D gene: -; V gene: TRBV4-3; CDR3 protein: CASSQEIGQPQHF; CDR3 DNA: TGCGCCAGCAGCCAAGAAATCGGCCAGCCCCAGCATTTT
J gene: TRBJ1-2; clone size: -; CDR3 length: 14; D gene: -; V gene: TRBV27; CDR3 protein: CASLEYSGAVGYTF; CDR3 DNA: TGTGCCAGCCTCGAATACTCTGGGGCGGTTGGCTACACCTTC
J gene: TRBJ2-2; clone size: once; CDR3 length: 14; D gene: -; V gene: TRBV20-1; CDR3 protein: CSAPEGRNTGELVF; CDR3 DNA: TGCAGTGCTCCAGAGGGCAGAAACACCGGGGAGCTGGTTTTT
J gene: TRBJ1-2; clone size: -; CDR3 length: 12; D gene: -; V gene: TRBV29-1; CDR3 protein: CSGGDSGDGYTF; CDR3 DNA: TGCAGCGGGGGGGACTCCGGGGATGGCTACACCTTC
J gene: TRBJ2-7; clone size: few; CDR3 length: 15; D gene: -; V gene: TRBV19; CDR3 protein: CASRSPGPHSYEQYF; CDR3 DNA: TGTGCCAGTAGAAGCCCGGGACCACACTCCTACGAGCAGTACTTC
J gene: TRBJ2-7; clone size: -; CDR3 length: 14; D gene: TRBD1; V gene: TRBV10-3; CDR3 protein: CAISAGQGDGEQYF; CDR3 DNA: TGTGCCATCAGTGCGGGACAGGGGGACGGTGAGCAGTACTTC
J gene: TRBJ1-1; clone size: once; CDR3 length: 17; D gene: TRBD1; V gene: TRBV20-1; CDR3 protein: CSARDPGDRRMDTEAFF; CDR3 DNA: TGCAGTGCTAGAGACCCGGGGGACAGGAGGATGGACACTGAAGCTTTCTTT
J gene: TRBJ1-6; clone size: many; CDR3 length: 13; D gene: -; V gene: TRBV7-9; CDR3 protein: CASSRGIDSPLHF; CDR3 DNA: TGTGCCAGCAGCCGGGGTATTGACTCACCCCTCCACTTT
J gene: TRBJ1-5; clone size: few; CDR3 length: 18; D gene: TRBD1; V gene: TRBV12-5; CDR3 protein: CASGWVVLDRGGNQPQHF; CDR3 DNA: TGTGCTAGTGGTTGGGTGGTCCTGGACAGGGGTGGCAATCAGCCCCAGCATTTT
J gene: TRBJ1-2; clone size: -; CDR3 length: 13; D gene: -; V gene: TRBV2; CDR3 protein: CASSSPGEQGYTF; CDR3 DNA: TGTGCCAGCAGCTCTCCGGGGGAACAGGGCTACACCTTC
J gene: TRBJ1-5; clone size: few; CDR3 length: 13; D gene: -; V gene: TRBV12-5; CDR3 protein: CASGYSLDQPQHF; CDR3 DNA: TGTGCTAGTGGTTACTCGCTGGATCAGCCCCAGCATTTT
J gene: TRBJ2-5; clone size: -; CDR3 length: 16; D gene: TRBD2; V gene: TRBV20-1; CDR3 protein: CSASATTSGAQETQYF; CDR3 DNA: TGCAGTGCTAGTGCTACGACTAGCGGGGCTCAAGAGACCCAGTACTTC
J gene: TRBJ2-7; clone size: many; CDR3 length: 15; D gene: -; V gene: TRBV20-1; CDR3 protein: CSARDLSGAGYEQYF; CDR3 DNA: TGCAGTGCTAGAGATCTGTCGGGAGCTGGCTACGAGCAGTACTTC
J gene: TRBJ1-2; clone size: many; CDR3 length: 13; D gene: -; V gene: TRBV12-3/TRBV12-4; CDR3 protein: CASSSTVYYGYTF; CDR3 DNA: TGTGCCAGCAGTTCGACAGTTTACTATGGCTACACCTTC
J gene: TRBJ1-1; clone size: -; CDR3 length: 14; D gene: -; V gene: TRBV12-3/TRBV12-4; CDR3 protein: CASTPGRRDTEAFF; CDR3 DNA: TGTGCCAGCACCCCCGGGAGACGGGACACTGAAGCTTTCTTT
J gene: TRBJ2-6; clone size: few; CDR3 length: 13; D gene: -; V gene: TRBV24-1; CDR3 protein: CATSDTGANVLTF; CDR3 DNA: TGTGCCACCAGCGATACCGGGGCCAACGTCCTGACTTTC
J gene: TRBJ1-3; clone size: -; CDR3 length: 15; D gene: TRBD1; V gene: TRBV6-5; CDR3 protein: CASSTGQGIGNTIYF; CDR3 DNA: TGTGCCAGCAGCACGGGACAGGGGATTGGAAACACCATATATTTT
J gene: TRBJ2-2; clone size: many; CDR3 length: 15; D gene: -; V gene: TRBV10-3; CDR3 protein: CASSADGGNTGELFF; CDR3 DNA: TGTGCCAGCAGTGCCGACGGAGGAAACACCGGGGAGCTGTTTTTT
J gene: TRBJ2-7; clone size: -; CDR3 length: 16; D gene: TRBD2; V gene: TRBV7-2; CDR3 protein: CASSLITLAGVYEQYF; CDR3 DNA: TGTGCCAGCAGCTTGATAACACTAGCGGGAGTCTACGAGCAATACTTC
J gene: TRBJ2-7; clone size: many; CDR3 length: 14; D gene: -; V gene: TRBV29-1; CDR3 protein: CSVEDGHSGYEQYF; CDR3 DNA: TGCAGCGTTGAGGACGGACATTCGGGCTACGAGCAGTACTTC
J gene: TRBJ2-7; clone size: few; CDR3 length: 12; D gene: -; V gene: TRBV20-1; CDR3 protein: CSARAARGEQYF; CDR3 DNA: TGCAGTGCTAGAGCGGCGCGGGGCGAGCAGTACTTC
J gene: TRBJ1-1; clone size: many; CDR3 length: 14; D gene: -; V gene: TRBV7-2; CDR3 protein: CASSSEPPRTEAFF; CDR3 DNA: TGTGCCAGCAGCTCCGAGCCGCCTAGGACTGAAGCTTTCTTT
J gene: TRBJ1-2; clone size: many; CDR3 length: 13; D gene: -; V gene: TRBV2; CDR3 protein: CASRDVQGYGYTF; CDR3 DNA: TGTGCCAGCAGGGACGTACAGGGTTATGGCTACACCTTC
J gene: TRBJ1-6; clone size: many; CDR3 length: 14; D gene: -; V gene: TRBV10-3; CDR3 protein: CAISESEGSTPLHF; CDR3 DNA: TGTGCCATCAGTGAGTCGGAGGGTTCGACACCCCTCCACTTT
J gene: TRBJ2-3; clone size: -; CDR3 length: 15; D gene: TRBD2; V gene: TRBV7-2; CDR3 protein: CASSASGGATDTQYF; CDR3 DNA: TGTGCCAGCAGCGCTAGCGGGGGGGCCACAGATACGCAGTATTTT
J gene: TRBJ2-1; clone size: few; CDR3 length: 15; D gene: TRBD2; V gene: TRBV10-1; CDR3 protein: CASTKGLAGKDEQFF; CDR3 DNA: TGCGCCAGCACGAAGGGACTAGCGGGAAAGGATGAGCAGTTCTTC
J gene: TRBJ1-2; clone size: many; CDR3 length: 14; D gene: -; V gene: TRBV7-9; CDR3 protein: CASRMPGANYGYTF; CDR3 DNA: TGTGCCAGCAGAATGCCGGGAGCGAACTATGGCTACACCTTC
J gene: TRBJ1-2; clone size: few; CDR3 length: 15; D gene: TRBD1; V gene: TRBV2; CDR3 protein: CASIQGQINNYGYTF; CDR3 DNA: TGTGCCAGCATACAGGGACAGATAAATAACTATGGCTACACCTTC
J gene: TRBJ1-6; clone size: many; CDR3 length: 12; D gene: -; V gene: TRBV19; CDR3 protein: CASKEPNSPLHF; CDR3 DNA: TGTGCCAGTAAGGAACCCAATTCACCCCTCCACTTT
J gene: TRBJ1-4; clone size: few; CDR3 length: 15; D gene: TRBD1; V gene: TRBV5-8; CDR3 protein: CASSLRQGWNEKLFF; CDR3 DNA: TGTGCCAGCAGTCTAAGACAGGGGTGGAATGAAAAACTGTTTTTT